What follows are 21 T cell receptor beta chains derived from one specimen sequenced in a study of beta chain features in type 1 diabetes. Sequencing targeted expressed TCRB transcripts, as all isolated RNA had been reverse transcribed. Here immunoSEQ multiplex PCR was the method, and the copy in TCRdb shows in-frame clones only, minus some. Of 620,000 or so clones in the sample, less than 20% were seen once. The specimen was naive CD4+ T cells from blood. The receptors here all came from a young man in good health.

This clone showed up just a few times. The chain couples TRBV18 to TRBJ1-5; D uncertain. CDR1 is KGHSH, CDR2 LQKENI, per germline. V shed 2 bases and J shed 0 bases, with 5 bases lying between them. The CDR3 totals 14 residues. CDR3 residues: CASSPGNSNQPQHF. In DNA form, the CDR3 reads TGTGCCAGCTCACCAGGGAATAGCAATCAGCCCCAGCATTTT. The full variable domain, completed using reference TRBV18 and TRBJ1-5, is NAGVMQNPRHLVRRRGQEARLRCSPMKGHSHVYWYRQLPEEGLKFMVYLQKENIIDESGMPKERFSAEFPKEGPSILRIQQVVRGDSAAYFCASSPGNSNQPQHFGDGTRLSIL.

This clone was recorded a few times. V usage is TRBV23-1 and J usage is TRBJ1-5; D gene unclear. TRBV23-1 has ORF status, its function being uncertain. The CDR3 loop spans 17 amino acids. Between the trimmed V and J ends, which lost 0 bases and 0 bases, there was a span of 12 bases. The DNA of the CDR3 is TGCGCCAGCAGTCAATCCGGCGGCAAGAATAGCAATCAGCCCCAGCATTTT. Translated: CASSQSGGKNSNQPQHF.

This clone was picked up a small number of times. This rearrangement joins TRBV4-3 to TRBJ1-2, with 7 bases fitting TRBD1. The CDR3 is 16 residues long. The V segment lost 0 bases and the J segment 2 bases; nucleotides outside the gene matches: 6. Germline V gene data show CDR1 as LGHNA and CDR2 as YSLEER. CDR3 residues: CASSQEGDRRNYGYTF. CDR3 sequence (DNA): TGCGCCAGCAGCCAAGAAGGGGACAGAAGGAACTATGGCTACACCTTC.

The CDR3 loop is CASSYPLRAGADTQYF. The CDR3 DNA sequence: TGTGCCAGCAGTTACCCCCTCCGAGCGGGGGCAGATACGCAGTATTTT. The chain is built from TRBV28 and TRBJ2-3, with TRBD2 matching 8 bases. The CDR3 is 16 residues long. The V gene end was trimmed by 4 bases and the J gene end by 4 bases; junction bases not matched to a gene: 10. From germline, CDR1 is MDHEN and CDR2 SYDVKM.

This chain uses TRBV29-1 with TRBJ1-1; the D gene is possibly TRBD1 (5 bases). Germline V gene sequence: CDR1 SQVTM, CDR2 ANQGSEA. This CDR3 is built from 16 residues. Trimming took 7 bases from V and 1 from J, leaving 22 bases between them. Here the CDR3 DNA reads TGCAGCGACTTACCGGGACCCGGGGCGGGGAACACTGAAGCTTTCTTT. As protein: CSDLPGPGAGNTEAFF.

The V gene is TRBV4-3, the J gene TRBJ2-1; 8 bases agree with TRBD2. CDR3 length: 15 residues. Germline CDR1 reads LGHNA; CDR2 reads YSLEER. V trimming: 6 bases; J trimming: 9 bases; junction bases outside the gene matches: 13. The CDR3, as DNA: TGCGCCAGCAGTACTGCCGGGACTAGGCAAAGTGAGCAGTTCTTC. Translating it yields CASSTAGTRQSEQFF.

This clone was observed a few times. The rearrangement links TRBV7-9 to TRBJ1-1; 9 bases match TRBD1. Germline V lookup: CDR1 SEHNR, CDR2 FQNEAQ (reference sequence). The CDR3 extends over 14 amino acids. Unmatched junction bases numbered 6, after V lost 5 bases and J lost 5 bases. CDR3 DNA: TGTGCCAGCAGCCCGGACAGGGGAAGGACTGAAGCTTTCTTT. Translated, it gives CASSPDRGRTEAFF. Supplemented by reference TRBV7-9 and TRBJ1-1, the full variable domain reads DTGVSQNPRHKITKRGQNVTFRCDPISEHNRLYWYRQTLGQGPEFLTYFQNEAQLEKSRLLSDRFSAERPKGSFSTLEIQRTEQGDSAMYLCASSPDRGRTEAFFGQGTRLTVV.

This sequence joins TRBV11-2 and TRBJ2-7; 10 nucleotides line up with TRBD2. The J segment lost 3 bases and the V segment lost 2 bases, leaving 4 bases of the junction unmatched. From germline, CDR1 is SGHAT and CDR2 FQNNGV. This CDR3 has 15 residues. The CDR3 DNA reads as TGTGCCAGCAGCTTAACAAGGACTAGCGGCTACGAGCAGTACTTC. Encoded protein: CASSLTRTSGYEQYF. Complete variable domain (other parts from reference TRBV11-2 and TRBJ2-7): EAGVAQSPRYKIIEKRQSVAFWCNPISGHATLYWYQQILGQGPKLLIQFQNNGVVDDSQLPKDRFSAERLKGVDSTLKIQPAKLEDSAVYLCASSLTRTSGYEQYFGPGTRLTVT.

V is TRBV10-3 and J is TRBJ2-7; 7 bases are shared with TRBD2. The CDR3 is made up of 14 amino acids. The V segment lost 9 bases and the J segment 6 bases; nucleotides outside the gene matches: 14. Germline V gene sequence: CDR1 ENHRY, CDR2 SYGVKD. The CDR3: CAIRGGLPGGEQYF. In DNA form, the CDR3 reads TGTGCCATTAGGGGCGGATTGCCGGGGGGCGAGCAGTACTTC.

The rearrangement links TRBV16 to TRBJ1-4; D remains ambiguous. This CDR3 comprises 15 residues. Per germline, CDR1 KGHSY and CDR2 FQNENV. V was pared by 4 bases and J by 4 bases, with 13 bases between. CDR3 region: CASSRRDVLNEKLFF. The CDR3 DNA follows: TGTGCCAGCAGCCGTCGGGATGTCCTTAATGAAAAACTGTTTTTT.

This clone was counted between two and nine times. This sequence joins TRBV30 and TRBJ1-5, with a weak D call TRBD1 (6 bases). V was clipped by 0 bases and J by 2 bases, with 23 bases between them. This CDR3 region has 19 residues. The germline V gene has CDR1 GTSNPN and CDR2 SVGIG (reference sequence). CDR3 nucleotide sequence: TGTGCCTGGAGTGTTGGTTACAGGGCGCGTGTTAGTGGCAATCAGCCCCAGCATTTT. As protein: CAWSVGYRARVSGNQPQHF.

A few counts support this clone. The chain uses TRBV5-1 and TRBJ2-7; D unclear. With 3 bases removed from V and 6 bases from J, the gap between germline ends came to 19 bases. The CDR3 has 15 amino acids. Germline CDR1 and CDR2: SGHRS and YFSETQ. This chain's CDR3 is CASSSIPGYRAEQYF. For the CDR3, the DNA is TGCGCCAGCAGCTCGATCCCTGGCTATCGGGCCGAGCAGTACTTC.

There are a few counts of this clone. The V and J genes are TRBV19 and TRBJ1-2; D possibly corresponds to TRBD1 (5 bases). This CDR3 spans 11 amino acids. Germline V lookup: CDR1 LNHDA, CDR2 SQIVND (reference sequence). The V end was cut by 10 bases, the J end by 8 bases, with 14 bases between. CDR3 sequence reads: CATLTRGGYTF. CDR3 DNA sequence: TGTGCCACGCTTACCCGGGGCGGCTACACCTTC. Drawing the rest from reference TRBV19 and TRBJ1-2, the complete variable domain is DGGITQSPKYLFRKEGQNVTLSCEQNLNHDAMYWYRQDPGQGLRLIYYSQIVNDFQKGDIAEGYSVSREKKESFPLTVTSAQKNPTAFYLCATLTRGGYTFGSGTRLTVV.

The CDR3 protein is CASRLPEGGKGTEAFF. The CDR3 nucleotides read TGCGCCAGCAGATTACCCGAGGGGGGAAAGGGCACTGAAGCTTTCTTT. The chain has TRBV5-1 and TRBJ1-1; perhaps TRBD1 as D (6 bases). Trimming removed 5 bases at V and 4 bases at J, with 21 bases between. Germline CDR1 SGHRS, CDR2 YFSETQ. There are 16 residues in the CDR3.

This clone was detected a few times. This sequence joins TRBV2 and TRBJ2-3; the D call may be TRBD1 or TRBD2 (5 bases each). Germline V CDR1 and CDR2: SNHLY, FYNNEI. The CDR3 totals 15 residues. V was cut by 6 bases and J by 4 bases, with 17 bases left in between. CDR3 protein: CASSPGAGRADTQYF. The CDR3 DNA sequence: TGTGCCAGCAGCCCCGGGGCAGGACGCGCAGATACGCAGTATTTT.

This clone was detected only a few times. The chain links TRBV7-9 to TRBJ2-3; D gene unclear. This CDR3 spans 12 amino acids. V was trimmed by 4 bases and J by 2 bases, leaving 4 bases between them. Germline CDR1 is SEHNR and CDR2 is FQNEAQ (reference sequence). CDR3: CASSSFTDTQYF. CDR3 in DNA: TGTGCCAGCAGCTCCTTCACAGATACGCAGTATTTT.

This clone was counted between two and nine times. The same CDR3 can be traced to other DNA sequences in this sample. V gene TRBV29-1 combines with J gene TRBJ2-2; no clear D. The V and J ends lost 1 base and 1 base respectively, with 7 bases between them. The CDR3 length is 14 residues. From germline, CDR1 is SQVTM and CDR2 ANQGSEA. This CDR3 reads CSVEGAGNTGELFF. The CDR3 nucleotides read TGCAGCGTTGAAGGCGCAGGGAACACCGGGGAGCTGTTTTTT.

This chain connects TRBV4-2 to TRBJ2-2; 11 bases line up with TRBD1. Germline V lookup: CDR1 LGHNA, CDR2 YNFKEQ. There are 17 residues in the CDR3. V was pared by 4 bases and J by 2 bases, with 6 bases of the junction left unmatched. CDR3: CASSRQGTGGNTGELFF. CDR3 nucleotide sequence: TGTGCCAGCAGCCGCCAAGGGACAGGGGGTAACACCGGGGAGCTGTTTTTT.

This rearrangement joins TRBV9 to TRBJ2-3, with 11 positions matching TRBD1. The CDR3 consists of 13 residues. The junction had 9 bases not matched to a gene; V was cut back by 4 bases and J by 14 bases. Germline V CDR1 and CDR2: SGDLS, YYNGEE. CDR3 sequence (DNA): TGTGCCAGCAGCCCCCCCTCCGGGACAGGGGGGTATTTT. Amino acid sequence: CASSPPSGTGGYF.

The CDR3 DNA sequence: TGTGCCAGCAGTCCGCGGGACTCACCCCTCCACTTT. As protein: CASSPRDSPLHF. The chain uses TRBV6-6 and TRBJ1-6; maybe TRBD1 (5 bases). Germline CDR1 MNHNY, CDR2 SVGAGI (reference sequence). This CDR3 is 12 amino acids long. V was pared by 5 bases and J by 10 bases, with 9 bases between.

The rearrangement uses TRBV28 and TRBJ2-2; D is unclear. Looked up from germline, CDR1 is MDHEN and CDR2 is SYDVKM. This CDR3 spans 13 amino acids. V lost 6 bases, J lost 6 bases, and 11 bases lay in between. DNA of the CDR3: TGTGCCAGCAGCTCTCTTCGTGCCGGGGAGCTGTTTTTT. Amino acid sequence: CASSSLRAGELFF.